The rows below give T cell receptor beta chains drawn from one sample of a study of vaccination effects on CD4 cells after COVID-19. The protocol was immunoSEQ multiplex PCR, while the TCRdb copy is restricted to in-frame clones and leaves out a portion. This sample has approximately 28,000 clones; over 55% occur once, and the top ten carry approximately 8.7%. These TCRs' antigens remain unknown. Sequencing was performed on CD4+ T cells from PBMCs cultured with HCoV-NL63 spike peptides, taken after COVID-19 vaccination. These TCRs come from a human donor who received a COVID-19 vaccine. Both conserved end residues are part of each CDR3. Fields, in order: J gene, clone size, V gene, D gene, CDR3 protein, CDR3 DNA. D genes are given only for firm matches. Clone size is given for some rows only: seen once, a few or many times, or a class if the clone is expanded.

J: TRBJ2-3
size: few
V: TRBV5-1
D: NA
CDR3: CASSSPPGTPRTDTQYF
DNA: TGCGCCAGCAGCTCGCCCCCCGGGACACCCCGCACAGATACGCAGTATTTT

J: TRBJ2-7
size: NA
V: TRBV10-3
D: NA
CDR3: CAISDPRGPGDEQYF
DNA: TGTGCCATCAGTGACCCCCGCGGTCCAGGGGACGAGCAGTACTTC

J: TRBJ2-1
size: NA
V: TRBV10-3
D: TRBD2
CDR3: CAIGLAGANEQFF
DNA: TGTGCCATCGGGTTAGCGGGAGCCAATGAGCAGTTCTTC

J: TRBJ2-7
size: NA
V: TRBV10-3
D: TRBD2
CDR3: CATLFREDYEQYF
DNA: TGTGCCACCCTCTTCCGGGAGGATTACGAGCAGTACTTC

J: TRBJ2-1
size: few
V: TRBV27
D: TRBD2
CDR3: CASSSPSGTAYNEQFF
DNA: TGTGCCAGCAGTTCCCCTAGCGGGACTGCCTACAATGAGCAGTTCTTC

J: TRBJ2-5
size: NA
V: TRBV15
D: TRBD1
CDR3: CATSRDWGQGWEETQYF
DNA: TGTGCCACCAGCAGAGACTGGGGACAGGGGTGGGAAGAGACCCAGTACTTC

J: TRBJ2-7
size: NA
V: TRBV5-1
D: NA
CDR3: CASNPGDSHEQYF
DNA: TGCGCCAGCAACCCAGGGGATTCCCACGAGCAGTACTTC

J: TRBJ1-5
size: NA
V: TRBV21-1
D: NA
CDR3: CASSKDRGGSPAPISNQPQHF
DNA: TGTGCCAGCAGCAAAGACAGGGGAGGATCCCCGGCCCCTATTAGCAATCAGCCCCAGCATTTT

J: TRBJ2-7
size: few
V: TRBV11-3
D: NA
CDR3: CASSLTSKSNEQYF
DNA: TGTGCCAGCAGCTTAACTAGCAAGTCGAACGAGCAGTACTTC

J: TRBJ2-5
size: NA
V: TRBV5-1
D: NA
CDR3: CASTGGGVQETQYF
DNA: TGCGCCAGCACCGGGGGTGGGGTCCAAGAGACCCAGTACTTC

J: TRBJ1-5
size: NA
V: TRBV19
D: TRBD1
CDR3: CASSNQASTGTVYQPQHF
DNA: TGTGCCAGTAGTAACCAGGCCTCGACAGGGACGGTTTATCAGCCCCAGCATTTT

J: TRBJ1-3
size: NA
V: TRBV6-5
D: NA
CDR3: CASSYQGGIDGNTIYF
DNA: TGTGCCAGCAGTTACCAAGGGGGAATAGACGGAAACACCATATATTTT

J: TRBJ2-1
size: NA
V: TRBV10-3
D: NA
CDR3: CAISESLVSSSEQFF
DNA: TGTGCCATCAGTGAGTCGTTAGTTTCTAGTTCCGAGCAGTTCTTC

J: TRBJ2-1
size: NA
V: TRBV7-2
D: TRBD1
CDR3: CASSQRQGRNEQFF
DNA: TGTGCCAGCAGCCAGAGACAGGGCAGGAATGAGCAGTTCTTC

J: TRBJ2-1
size: NA
V: TRBV5-1
D: TRBD2
CDR3: CASSLGASGSVNEQFF
DNA: TGCGCCAGCAGCTTGGGGGCTAGCGGGAGCGTAAATGAGCAGTTCTTC

J: TRBJ2-7
size: NA
V: TRBV19
D: NA
CDR3: CASSPLSRSYEQYF
DNA: TGTGCCAGTAGCCCGTTGTCCAGATCCTACGAGCAGTACTTC

J: TRBJ1-1
size: large
V: TRBV7-8
D: NA
CDR3: CASSQRTENTEAFF
DNA: TGTGCCAGCAGCCAACGGACAGAGAACACTGAAGCTTTCTTT

J: TRBJ1-2
size: few
V: TRBV5-4
D: NA
CDR3: CASSFIRFRDGYTF
DNA: TGTGCCAGCAGCTTCATACGGTTCCGGGATGGCTACACCTTC

J: TRBJ1-2
size: NA
V: TRBV5-1
D: NA
CDR3: CASRPSYSDYGYTF
DNA: TGCGCCAGCAGGCCCAGCTATTCGGACTATGGCTACACCTTC

J: TRBJ2-1
size: NA
V: TRBV2
D: NA
CDR3: CASTINSYNEQFF
DNA: TGTGCCAGCACTATAAACTCCTACAATGAGCAGTTCTTC

J: TRBJ2-1
size: NA
V: TRBV18
D: NA
CDR3: CASSPSDEQFF
DNA: TGTGCCAGCTCACCTTCGGATGAGCAGTTCTTC

J: TRBJ1-1
size: NA
V: TRBV6-5
D: TRBD1
CDR3: CASSSTGVAAEAFF
DNA: TGTGCCAGCAGTTCGACAGGGGTCGCGGCTGAAGCTTTCTTT

J: TRBJ2-7
size: NA
V: TRBV28
D: NA
CDR3: CASRSGDRSYEQYF
DNA: TGTGCCAGCAGAAGCGGGGACAGATCCTACGAGCAGTACTTC

J: TRBJ1-1
size: NA
V: TRBV2
D: NA
CDR3: CASSEGVFGSDTEAFF
DNA: TGTGCCAGCAGTGAGGGGGTGTTTGGTTCGGACACTGAAGCTTTCTTT

J: TRBJ1-2
size: NA
V: TRBV19
D: NA
CDR3: CASSIGQTAYGYTF
DNA: TGTGCCAGTAGTATAGGACAGACAGCCTATGGCTACACCTTC

J: TRBJ2-7
size: NA
V: TRBV3-1/TRBV3-2
D: TRBD2
CDR3: CASSQTQLAGQYF
DNA: TGTGCCAGCAGCCAGACCCAACTAGCGGGGCAGTACTTC

J: TRBJ1-5
size: once
V: TRBV4-1
D: NA
CDR3: CASSLRGYSNQPQHF
DNA: TGCGCCAGCAGCCTACGGGGGTATAGCAATCAGCCCCAGCATTTT

J: TRBJ1-1
size: few
V: TRBV5-1
D: NA
CDR3: CASSLGGGAGNTEAFF
DNA: TGCGCCAGCAGCTTGGGGGGTGGGGCGGGGAACACTGAAGCTTTCTTT

J: TRBJ1-4
size: NA
V: TRBV18
D: NA
CDR3: CASSPPGHTVEKLFF
DNA: TGTGCCAGCTCACCACCGGGTCACACAGTTGAAAAACTGTTTTTT

J: TRBJ2-1
size: NA
V: TRBV20-1
D: NA
CDR3: CSGGQNNEQFF
DNA: TGCAGTGGCGGGCAGAACAATGAGCAGTTCTTC

J: TRBJ2-3
size: NA
V: TRBV10-1
D: TRBD2
CDR3: CASSDDSGGTDTQYF
DNA: TGCGCCAGCAGTGACGACAGCGGGGGGACAGATACGCAGTATTTT

J: TRBJ1-4
size: few
V: TRBV27
D: NA
CDR3: CASSSRTTNEKLFF
DNA: TGTGCCAGCAGCTCGAGGACCACTAATGAAAAACTGTTTTTT

J: TRBJ1-2
size: NA
V: TRBV18
D: NA
CDR3: CASSPADLANYGYTF
DNA: TGTGCCAGCTCACCCGCGGACCTAGCTAACTATGGCTACACCTTC

J: TRBJ2-3
size: NA
V: TRBV9
D: NA
CDR3: CASSVQSFTDTQYF
DNA: TGTGCCAGCAGCGTCCAAAGTTTCACAGATACGCAGTATTTT

J: TRBJ2-3
size: NA
V: TRBV29-1
D: TRBD2
CDR3: CSVVPRLAGSTDTQYF
DNA: TGCAGCGTTGTCCCGAGGCTAGCGGGGAGCACAGATACGCAGTATTTT

J: TRBJ1-2
size: NA
V: TRBV18
D: NA
CDR3: CASSFSRQANYGYTF
DNA: TGTGCCAGCTCATTCTCGCGACAGGCCAACTATGGCTACACCTTC

J: TRBJ1-4
size: NA
V: TRBV4-1
D: NA
CDR3: CASSQTGSPNEKLFF
DNA: TGCGCCAGCAGCCAAACCGGGAGTCCTAATGAAAAACTGTTTTTT